This TCR beta chain was obtained from a study of blood T cell repertoires in COVID-19. In the study overall: The United States, Italy and Spain provided the acute and convalescent COVID-19 samples.

The method was immunoSEQ multiplex PCR; TCRdb's version includes in-frame clones alone and lacks a portion of them. The sample carries a few hundred thousand clones, around 89% recorded once. The germline gives CDR1 LGHNA, CDR2 YNFKEQ. The CDR3 has 11 amino acids. V was clipped by 0 bases and J by 11 bases, with 7 bases between them. Sequencing was carried out using peripheral blood. The chain combines TRBV4-2 with TRBJ1-2; D is unresolved. The receptor's source is a man between 60 and 70 years old who had recovered from COVID-19. This CDR3 reads CASSQDINYTF. The CDR3 DNA reads as TGTGCCAGCAGCCAAGATATTAATTACACCTTC.